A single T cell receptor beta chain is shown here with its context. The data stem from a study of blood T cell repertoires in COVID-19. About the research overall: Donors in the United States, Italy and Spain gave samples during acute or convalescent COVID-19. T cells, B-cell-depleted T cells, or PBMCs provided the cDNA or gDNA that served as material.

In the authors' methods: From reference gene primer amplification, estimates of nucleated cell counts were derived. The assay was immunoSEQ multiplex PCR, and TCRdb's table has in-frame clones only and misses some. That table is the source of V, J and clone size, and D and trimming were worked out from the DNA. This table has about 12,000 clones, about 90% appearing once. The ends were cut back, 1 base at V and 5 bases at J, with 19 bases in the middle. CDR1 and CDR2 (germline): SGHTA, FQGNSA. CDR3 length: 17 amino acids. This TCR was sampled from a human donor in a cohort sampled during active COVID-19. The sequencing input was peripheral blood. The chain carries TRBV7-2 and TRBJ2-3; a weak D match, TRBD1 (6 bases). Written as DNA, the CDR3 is TGTGCCAGCAGCTTAGAGATGGCCCCAGGGGCAAGAGATACGCAGTATTTT. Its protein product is CASSLEMAPGARDTQYF.